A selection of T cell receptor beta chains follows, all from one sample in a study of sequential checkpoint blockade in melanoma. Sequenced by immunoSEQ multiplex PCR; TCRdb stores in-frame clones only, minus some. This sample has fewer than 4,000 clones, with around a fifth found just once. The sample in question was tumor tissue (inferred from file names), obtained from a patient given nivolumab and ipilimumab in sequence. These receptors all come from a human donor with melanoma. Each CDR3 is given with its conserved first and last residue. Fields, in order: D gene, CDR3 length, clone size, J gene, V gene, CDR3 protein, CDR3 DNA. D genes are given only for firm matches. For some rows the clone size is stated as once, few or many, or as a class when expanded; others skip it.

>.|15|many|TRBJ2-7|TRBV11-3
CASSQAGTVSYEQYF
TGTGCCAGCAGCCAAGCCGGGACGGTCTCCTACGAGCAGTACTTC
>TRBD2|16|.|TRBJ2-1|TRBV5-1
CASSLALGTSGLEQFF
TGCGCCAGCAGCTTGGCCCTCGGGACTAGCGGTTTGGAGCAGTTCTTC
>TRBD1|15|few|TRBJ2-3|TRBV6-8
CASSRGQAPTDTQYF
TGTGCCAGCAGTCGGGGACAGGCGCCCACAGATACGCAGTATTTT
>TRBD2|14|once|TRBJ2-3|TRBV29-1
CSASRGLDTDTQYF
TGCAGCGCCAGCAGGGGACTAGACACAGATACGCAGTATTTT
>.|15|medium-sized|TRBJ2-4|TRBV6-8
CASSYQGLAKNIQYF
TGTGCCAGCAGTTACCAGGGACTAGCCAAAAACATTCAGTACTTC
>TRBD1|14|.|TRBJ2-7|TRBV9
CASSDGTGVDEQYF
TGTGCCAGCAGCGACGGGACAGGGGTAGACGAGCAGTACTTC
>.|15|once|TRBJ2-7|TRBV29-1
CSVEDRGSSSYEQYF
TGCAGCGTTGAAGACCGGGGTTCCAGCTCCTACGAGCAGTACTTC
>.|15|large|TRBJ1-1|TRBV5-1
CASSLGSYVNTEAFF
TGCGCCAGCAGCTTAGGGTCGTACGTGAACACTGAAGCTTTCTTT
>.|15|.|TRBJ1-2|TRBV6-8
CASSGGTRYNYGYTF
TGTGCCAGCAGTGGCGGCACAAGATATAACTATGGCTACACCTTC
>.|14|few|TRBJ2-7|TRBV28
CASSLRPGTYEQYF
TGTGCCAGCAGTTTACGACCTGGGACCTACGAGCAGTACTTC